This T cell receptor (beta chain) comes out of a study of T cells after somatic rescue of genetic block. The CDR3 spans 14 residues. Trimming removed 2 bases from V and 5 bases from J, with 12 bases in between. Germline CDR1 and CDR2: SGHAT and FQNNGV. TCRdb's copy holds only in-frame clones and misses some; the assay was immunoSEQ multiplex PCR. The sample holds more than 7,500 clones; around 74% are singletons and the top ten take less than 25%. The chain uses TRBV11-2 and TRBJ2-5; a weak D match, TRBD1 (6 bases). The sample comprised peripheral blood mononuclear cells (PBMCs). This clonotype originated in a boy younger than 18. The DNA of the CDR3 is TGTGCCAGCAGCTTATCATCAGGGGCGGAGACCCAGTACTTC. Its translation: CASSLSSGAETQYF.